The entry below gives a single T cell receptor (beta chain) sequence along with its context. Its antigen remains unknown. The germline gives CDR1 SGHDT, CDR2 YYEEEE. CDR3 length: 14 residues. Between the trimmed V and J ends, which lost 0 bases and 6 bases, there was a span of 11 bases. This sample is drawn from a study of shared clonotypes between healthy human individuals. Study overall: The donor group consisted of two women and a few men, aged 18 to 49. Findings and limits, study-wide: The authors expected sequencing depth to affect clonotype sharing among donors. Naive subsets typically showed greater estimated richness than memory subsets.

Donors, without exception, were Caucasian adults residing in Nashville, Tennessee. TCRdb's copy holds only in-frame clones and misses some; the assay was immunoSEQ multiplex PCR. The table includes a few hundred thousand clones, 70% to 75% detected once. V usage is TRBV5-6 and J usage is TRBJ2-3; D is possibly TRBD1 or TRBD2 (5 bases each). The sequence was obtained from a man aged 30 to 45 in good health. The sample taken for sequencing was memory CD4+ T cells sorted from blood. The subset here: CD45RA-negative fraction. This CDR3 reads CASSLGVGTDTQYF. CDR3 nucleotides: TGTGCCAGCAGCTTGGGTGTGGGGACGGATACGCAGTATTTT.